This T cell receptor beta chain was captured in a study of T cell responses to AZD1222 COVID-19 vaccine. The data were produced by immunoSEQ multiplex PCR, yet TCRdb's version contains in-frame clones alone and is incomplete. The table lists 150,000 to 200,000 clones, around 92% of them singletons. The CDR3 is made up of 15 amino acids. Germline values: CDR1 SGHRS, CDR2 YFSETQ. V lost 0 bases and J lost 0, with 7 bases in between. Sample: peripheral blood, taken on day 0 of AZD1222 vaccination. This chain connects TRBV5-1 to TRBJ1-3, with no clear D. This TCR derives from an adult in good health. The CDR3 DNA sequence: TGCGCCAGCAGCTTGGCGGCTCGCTCTGGAAACACCATATATTTT. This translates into CASSLAARSGNTIYF.